This entry describes one TCR beta chain. What it binds is unknown. The record originates from a study of cytomegalovirus exposure and HLA in healthy donors. The study, taken as a whole, reports: Association of some 18,000 TCR beta sequences with HLA alleles was found at 0.05 false discovery rate in a later analysis.

The study ran its PCR with 60 Vbeta and 13 Jbeta primers. Assay used: immunoSEQ multiplex PCR; TCRdb lists only in-frame clones, some missing. Of over 150,000 clones detected, about 73% appear once; the ten largest clones hold roughly an eighth. CDR1 and CDR2 from the germline V gene are SGHTA and FQGTGA. CDR3 length: 12 amino acids. The V end was cut by 2 bases, the J end by 7 bases, with 9 bases between. The sequenced material came from PBMCs. The source is a woman in her forties or fifties in good health and CMV-seropositive. The chain employs TRBV7-3 and TRBJ2-7; D is possibly TRBD2 (6 bases). The CDR3 reads CASSLRGGEQYF. DNA for the CDR3: TGTGCCAGCAGCTTACGGGGAGGAGAGCAGTACTTC.